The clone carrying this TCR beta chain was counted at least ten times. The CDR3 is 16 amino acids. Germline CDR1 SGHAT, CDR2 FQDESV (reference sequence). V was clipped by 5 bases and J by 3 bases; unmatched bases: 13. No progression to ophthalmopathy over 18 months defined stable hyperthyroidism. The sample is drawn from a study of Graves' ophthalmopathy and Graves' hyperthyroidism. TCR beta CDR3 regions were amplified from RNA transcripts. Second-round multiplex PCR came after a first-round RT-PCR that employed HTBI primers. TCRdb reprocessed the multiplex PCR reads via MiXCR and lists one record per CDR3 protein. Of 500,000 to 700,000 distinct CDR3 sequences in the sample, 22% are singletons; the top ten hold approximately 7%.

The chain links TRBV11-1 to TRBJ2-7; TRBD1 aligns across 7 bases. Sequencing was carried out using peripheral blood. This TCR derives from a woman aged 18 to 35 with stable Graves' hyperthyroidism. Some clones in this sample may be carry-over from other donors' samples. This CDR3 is CASSHPDRQGDYEQYF. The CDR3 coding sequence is TGTGCCAGCAGCCATCCGGACAGACAGGGAGACTACGAGCAGTACTTC.